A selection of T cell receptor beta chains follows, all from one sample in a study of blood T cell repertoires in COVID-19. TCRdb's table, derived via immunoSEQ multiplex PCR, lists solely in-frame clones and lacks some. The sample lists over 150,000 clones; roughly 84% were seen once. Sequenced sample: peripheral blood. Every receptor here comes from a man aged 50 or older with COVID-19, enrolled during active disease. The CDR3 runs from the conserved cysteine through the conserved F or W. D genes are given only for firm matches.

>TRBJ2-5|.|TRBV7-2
CASSLGGGLTQYF
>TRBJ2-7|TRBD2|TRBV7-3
CASSLRSGRDYEQYF
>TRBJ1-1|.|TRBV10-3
CAISEAQGNTEAFF
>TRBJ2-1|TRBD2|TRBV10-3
CAISQAAGGSYNEQFF
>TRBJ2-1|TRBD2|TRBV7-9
CASSLVLAGYNEQFF
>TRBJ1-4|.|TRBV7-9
CASSLAVATNEKLFF
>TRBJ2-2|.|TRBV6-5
CASSSESGSPGELFF
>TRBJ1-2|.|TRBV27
CASRGMGNYGYTF
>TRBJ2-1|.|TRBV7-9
CANPSGSHNEQFF
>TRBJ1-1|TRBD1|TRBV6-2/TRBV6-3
CASSYSATGQIEAFF
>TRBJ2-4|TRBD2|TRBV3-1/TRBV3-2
CASSLTSGRAQMGNIQYF
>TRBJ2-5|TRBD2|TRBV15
CATSRVVGTKKTQYF
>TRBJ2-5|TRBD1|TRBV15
CATSGDSDLGTQYF
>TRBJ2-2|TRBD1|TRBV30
CAWRQGAFTGELFF
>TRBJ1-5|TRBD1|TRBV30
CAWSSGTGGGNQPQHF
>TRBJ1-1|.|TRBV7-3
CASSLMGEVGEAFF
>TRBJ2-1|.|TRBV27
CASSFDSDSFYYNEQFF
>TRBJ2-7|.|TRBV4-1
CASSQDLGQRRNSYEQYF
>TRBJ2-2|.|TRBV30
CAWLGGANTGELFF
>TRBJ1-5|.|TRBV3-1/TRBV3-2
CASSATWLAPNQPQHF
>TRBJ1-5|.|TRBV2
CASSREGDQPQHF
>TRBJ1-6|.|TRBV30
CAWRAGDNSPLHF
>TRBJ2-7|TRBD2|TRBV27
CASRPRGGPYEQYF
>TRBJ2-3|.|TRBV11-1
CASSSNNLADTQYF
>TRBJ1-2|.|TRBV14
CASSQGGDYGYTF
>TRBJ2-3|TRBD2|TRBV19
CASSPQRGNTDTQYF
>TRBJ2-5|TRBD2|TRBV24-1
CATSDFTREPRRETQYF
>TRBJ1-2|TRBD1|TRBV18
CASSPPTGGYGYTF
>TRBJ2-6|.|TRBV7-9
CASSPIGSSGANVLTF
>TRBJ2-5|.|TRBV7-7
CASSPTTGDVQYF
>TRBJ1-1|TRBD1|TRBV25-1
CASRGQAKNTEAFF
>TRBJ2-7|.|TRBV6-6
CASTSTRASYEQYF
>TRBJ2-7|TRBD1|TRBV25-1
CASSESGRGTSYEQYF